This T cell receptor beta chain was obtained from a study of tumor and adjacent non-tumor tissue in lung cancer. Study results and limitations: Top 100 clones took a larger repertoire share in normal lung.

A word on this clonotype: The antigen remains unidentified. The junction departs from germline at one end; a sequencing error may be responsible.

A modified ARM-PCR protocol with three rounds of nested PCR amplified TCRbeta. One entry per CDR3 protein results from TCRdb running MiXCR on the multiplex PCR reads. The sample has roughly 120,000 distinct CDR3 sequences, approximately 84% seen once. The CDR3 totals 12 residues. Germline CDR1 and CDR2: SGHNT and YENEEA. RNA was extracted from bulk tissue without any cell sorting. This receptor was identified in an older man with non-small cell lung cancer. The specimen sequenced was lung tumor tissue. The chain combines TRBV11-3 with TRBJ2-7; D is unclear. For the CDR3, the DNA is TGTGACAGCAGCTTAGTTCTTCACGAGCAGTACTTC. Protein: CDSSLVLHEQYF.